Sequencing of this T cell receptor beta chain was carried out in a study of early T cells in non-severe SARS-CoV-2 infection. About the research overall: Chains from this unsorted whole-blood bulk RNA could not be paired.

Trimming stripped 6 bases from V and 8 bases from J, with 14 bases between. This CDR3 has 13 amino acids. The germline V gene has CDR1 MDHEN and CDR2 SYDVKM. TCRdb itself ran the 5' RACE reads through MiXCR, one entry per CDR3 protein. The sample has tens of thousands of distinct CDR3 sequences; 9.5% to 15% are singletons. The source material was whole blood, sampled at baseline. This chain joins TRBV28 and TRBJ1-5; no definite D call. The receptor's source is an adult who was a healthcare worker with PCR-confirmed SARS-CoV-2 infection or an uninfected control (not recorded which). This chain's CDR3 is CASRSPEDEPQHF. The DNA for the CDR3 is TGTGCCAGCAGGTCGCCAGAGGACGAGCCCCAGCATTTT.